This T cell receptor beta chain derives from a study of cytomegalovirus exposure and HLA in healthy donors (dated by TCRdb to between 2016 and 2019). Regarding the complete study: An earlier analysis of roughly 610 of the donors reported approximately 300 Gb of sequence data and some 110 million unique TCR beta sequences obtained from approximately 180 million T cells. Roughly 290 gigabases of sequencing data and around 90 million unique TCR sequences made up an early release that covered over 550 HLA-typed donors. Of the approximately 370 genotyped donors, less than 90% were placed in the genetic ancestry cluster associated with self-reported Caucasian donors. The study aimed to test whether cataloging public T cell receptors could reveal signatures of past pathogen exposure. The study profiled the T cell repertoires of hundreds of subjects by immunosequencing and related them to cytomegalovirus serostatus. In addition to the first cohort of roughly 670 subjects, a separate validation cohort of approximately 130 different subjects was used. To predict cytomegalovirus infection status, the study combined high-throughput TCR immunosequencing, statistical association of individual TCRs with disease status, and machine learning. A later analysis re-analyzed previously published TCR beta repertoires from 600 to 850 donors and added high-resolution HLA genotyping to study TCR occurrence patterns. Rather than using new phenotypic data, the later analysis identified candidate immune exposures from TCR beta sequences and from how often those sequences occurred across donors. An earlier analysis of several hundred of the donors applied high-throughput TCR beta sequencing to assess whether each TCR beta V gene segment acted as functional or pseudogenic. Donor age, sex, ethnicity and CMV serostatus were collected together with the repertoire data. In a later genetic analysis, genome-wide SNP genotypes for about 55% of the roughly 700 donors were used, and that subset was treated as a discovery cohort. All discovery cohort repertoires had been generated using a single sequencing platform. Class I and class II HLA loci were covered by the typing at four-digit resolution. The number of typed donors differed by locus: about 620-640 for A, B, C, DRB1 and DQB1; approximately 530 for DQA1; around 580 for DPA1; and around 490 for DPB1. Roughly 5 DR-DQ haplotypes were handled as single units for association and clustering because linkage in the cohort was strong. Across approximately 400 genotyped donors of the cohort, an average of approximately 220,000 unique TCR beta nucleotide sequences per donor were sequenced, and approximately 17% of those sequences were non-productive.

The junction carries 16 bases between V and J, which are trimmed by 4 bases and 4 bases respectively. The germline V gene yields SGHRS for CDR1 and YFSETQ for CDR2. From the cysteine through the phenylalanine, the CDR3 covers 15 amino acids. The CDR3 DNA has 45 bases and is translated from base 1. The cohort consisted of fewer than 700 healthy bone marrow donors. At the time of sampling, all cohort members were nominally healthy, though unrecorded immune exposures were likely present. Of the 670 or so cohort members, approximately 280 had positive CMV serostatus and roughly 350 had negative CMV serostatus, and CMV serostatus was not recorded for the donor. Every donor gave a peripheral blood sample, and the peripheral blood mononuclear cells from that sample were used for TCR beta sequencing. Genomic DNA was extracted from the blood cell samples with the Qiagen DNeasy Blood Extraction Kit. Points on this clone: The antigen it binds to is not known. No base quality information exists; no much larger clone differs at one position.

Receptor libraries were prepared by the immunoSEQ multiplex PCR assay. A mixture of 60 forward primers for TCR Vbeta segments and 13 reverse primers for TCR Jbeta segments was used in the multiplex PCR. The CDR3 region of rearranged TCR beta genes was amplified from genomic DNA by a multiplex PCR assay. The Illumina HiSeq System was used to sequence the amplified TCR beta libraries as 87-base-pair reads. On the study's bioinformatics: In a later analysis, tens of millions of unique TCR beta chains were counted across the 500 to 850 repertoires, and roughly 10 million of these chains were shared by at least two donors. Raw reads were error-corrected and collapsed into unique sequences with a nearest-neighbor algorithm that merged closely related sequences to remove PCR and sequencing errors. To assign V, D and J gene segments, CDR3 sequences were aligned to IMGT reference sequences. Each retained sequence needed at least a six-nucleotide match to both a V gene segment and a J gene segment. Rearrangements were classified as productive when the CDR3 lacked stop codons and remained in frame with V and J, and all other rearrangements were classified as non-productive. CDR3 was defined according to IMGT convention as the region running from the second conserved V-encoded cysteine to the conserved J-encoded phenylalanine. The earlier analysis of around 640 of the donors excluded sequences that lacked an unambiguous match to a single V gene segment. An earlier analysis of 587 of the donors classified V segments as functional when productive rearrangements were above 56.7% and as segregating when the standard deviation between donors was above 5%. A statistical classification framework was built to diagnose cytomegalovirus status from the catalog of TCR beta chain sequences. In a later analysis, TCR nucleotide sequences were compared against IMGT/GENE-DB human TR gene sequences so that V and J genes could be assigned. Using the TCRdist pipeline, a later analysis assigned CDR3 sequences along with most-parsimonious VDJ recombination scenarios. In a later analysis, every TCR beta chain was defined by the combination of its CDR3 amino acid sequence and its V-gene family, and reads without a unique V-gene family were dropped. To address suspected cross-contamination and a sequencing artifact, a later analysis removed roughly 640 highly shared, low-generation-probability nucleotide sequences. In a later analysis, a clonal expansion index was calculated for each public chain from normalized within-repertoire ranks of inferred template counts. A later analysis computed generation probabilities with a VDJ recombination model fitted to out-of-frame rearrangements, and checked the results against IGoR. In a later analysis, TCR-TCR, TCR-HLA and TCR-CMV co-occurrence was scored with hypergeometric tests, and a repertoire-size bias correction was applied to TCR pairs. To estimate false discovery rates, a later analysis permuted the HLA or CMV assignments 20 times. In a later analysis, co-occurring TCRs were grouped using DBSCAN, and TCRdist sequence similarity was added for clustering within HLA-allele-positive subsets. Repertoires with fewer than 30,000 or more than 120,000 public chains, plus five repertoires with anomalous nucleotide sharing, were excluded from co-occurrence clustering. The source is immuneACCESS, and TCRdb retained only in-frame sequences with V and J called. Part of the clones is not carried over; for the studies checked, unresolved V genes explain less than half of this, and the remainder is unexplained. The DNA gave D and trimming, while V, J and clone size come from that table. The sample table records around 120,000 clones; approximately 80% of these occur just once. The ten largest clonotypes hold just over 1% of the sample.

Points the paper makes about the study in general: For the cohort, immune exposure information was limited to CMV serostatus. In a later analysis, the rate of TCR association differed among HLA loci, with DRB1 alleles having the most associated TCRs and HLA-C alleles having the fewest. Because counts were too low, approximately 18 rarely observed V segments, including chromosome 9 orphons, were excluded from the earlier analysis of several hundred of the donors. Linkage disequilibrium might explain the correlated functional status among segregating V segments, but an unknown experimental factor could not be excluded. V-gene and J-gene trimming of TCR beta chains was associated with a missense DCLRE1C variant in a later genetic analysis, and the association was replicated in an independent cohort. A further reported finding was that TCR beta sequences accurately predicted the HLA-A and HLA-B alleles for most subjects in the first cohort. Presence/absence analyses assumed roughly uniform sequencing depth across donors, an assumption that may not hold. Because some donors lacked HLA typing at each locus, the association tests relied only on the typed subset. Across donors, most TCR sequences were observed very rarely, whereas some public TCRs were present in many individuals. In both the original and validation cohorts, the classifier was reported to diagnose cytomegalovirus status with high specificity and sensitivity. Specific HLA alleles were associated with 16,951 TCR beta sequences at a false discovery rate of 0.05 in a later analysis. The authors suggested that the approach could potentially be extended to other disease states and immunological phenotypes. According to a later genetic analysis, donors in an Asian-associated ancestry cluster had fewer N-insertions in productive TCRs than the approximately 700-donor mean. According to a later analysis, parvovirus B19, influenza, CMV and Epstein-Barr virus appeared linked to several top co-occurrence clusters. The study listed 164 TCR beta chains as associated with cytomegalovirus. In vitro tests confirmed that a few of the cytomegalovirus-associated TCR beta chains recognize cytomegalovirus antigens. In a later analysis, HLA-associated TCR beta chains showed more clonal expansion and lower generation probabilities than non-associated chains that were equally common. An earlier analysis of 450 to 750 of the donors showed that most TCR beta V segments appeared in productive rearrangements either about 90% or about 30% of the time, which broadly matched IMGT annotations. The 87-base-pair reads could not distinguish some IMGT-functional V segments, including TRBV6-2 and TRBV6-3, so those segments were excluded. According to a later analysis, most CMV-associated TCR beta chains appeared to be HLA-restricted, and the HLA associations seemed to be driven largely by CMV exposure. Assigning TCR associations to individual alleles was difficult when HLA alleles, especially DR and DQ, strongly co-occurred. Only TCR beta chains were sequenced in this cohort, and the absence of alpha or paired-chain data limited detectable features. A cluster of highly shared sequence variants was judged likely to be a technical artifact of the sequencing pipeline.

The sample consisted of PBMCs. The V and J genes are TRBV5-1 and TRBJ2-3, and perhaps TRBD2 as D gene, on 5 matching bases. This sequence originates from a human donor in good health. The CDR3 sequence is CASSVARQEADTQYF. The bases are TGCGCCAGCAGCGTGGCCCGGCAGGAGGCAGATACGCAGTATTTT.